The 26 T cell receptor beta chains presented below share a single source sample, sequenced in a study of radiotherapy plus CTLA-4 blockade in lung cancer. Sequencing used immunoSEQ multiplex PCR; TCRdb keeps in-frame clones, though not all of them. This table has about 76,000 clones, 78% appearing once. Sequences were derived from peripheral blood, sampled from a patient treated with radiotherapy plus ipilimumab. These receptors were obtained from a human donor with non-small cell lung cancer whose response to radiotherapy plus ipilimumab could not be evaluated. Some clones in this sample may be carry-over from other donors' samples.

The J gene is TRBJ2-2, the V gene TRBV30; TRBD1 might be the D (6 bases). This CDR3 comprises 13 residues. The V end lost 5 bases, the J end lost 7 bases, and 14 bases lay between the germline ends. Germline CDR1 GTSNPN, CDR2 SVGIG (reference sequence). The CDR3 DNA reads TGTGCCTGGGACACAGGGACCTTCGGGGAGCTGTTTTTT. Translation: CAWDTGTFGELFF.

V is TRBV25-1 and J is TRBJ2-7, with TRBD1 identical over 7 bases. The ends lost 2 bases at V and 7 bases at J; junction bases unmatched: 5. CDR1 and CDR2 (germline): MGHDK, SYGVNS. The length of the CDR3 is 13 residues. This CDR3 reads CASSENIQGEQYF. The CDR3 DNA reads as TGTGCCAGCAGTGAAAACATACAGGGGGAGCAGTACTTC.

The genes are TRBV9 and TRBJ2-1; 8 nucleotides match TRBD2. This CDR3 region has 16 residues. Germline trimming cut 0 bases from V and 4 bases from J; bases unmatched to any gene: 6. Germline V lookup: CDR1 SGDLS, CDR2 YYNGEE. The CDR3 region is CASSVGSGGLYNEQFF. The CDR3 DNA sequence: TGTGCCAGCAGCGTAGGTTCGGGGGGGCTGTACAATGAGCAGTTCTTC.

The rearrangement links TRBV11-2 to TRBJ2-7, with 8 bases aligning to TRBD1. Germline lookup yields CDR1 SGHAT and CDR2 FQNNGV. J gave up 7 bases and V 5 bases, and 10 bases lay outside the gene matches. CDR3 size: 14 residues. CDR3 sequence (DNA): TGTGCCAGCAGCCTAGGGACAGGTCCCCTGGAGCAGTACTTC. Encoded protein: CASSLGTGPLEQYF. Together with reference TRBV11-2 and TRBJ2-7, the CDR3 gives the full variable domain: EAGVAQSPRYKIIEKRQSVAFWCNPISGHATLYWYQQILGQGPKLLIQFQNNGVVDDSQLPKDRFSAERLKGVDSTLKIQPAKLEDSAVYLCASSLGTGPLEQYFGPGTRLTVT.

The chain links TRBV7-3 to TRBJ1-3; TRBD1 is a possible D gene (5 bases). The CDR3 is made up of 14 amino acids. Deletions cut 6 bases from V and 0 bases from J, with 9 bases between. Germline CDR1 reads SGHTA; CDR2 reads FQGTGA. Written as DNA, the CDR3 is TGTGCCAGCAGTCCGGGGGGCTCTGGAAACACCATATATTTT. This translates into CASSPGGSGNTIYF. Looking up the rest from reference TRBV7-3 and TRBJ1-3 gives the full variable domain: GAGVSQTPSNKVTEKGKYVELRCDPISGHTALYWYRQSLGQGPEFLIYFQGTGAADDSGLPNDRFFAVRPEGSVSTLKIQRTERGDSAVYLCASSPGGSGNTIYFGEGSWLTVV.

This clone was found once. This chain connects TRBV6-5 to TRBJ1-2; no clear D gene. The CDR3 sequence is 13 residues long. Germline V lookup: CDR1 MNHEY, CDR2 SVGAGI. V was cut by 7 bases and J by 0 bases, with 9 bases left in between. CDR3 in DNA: TGTGCCAGCACCCACCGAGCTAACTATGGCTACACCTTC. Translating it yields CASTHRANYGYTF.

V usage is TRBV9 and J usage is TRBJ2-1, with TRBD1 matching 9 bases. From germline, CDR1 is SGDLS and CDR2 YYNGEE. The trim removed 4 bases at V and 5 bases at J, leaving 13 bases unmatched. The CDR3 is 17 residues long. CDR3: CASSTGTGRPFDNEQFF. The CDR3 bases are TGTGCCAGCAGCACTGGGACAGGGAGGCCGTTCGACAATGAGCAGTTCTTC. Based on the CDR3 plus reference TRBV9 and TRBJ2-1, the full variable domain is DSGVTQTPKHLITATGQRVTLRCSPRSGDLSVYWYQQSLDQGLQFLIQYYNGEERAKGNILERFSAQQFPDLHSELNLSSLELGDSALYFCASSTGTGRPFDNEQFFGPGTRLTVL.

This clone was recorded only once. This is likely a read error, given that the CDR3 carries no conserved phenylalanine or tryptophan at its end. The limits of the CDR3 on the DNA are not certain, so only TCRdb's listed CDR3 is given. CDR3 region: CSAPRDSFFE. The chain is built from TRBV20-1 and TRBJ2-6; TRBD2 was called by the table and not checked on the DNA. From germline, CDR1 is DFQATT and CDR2 SNEGSKA (reference sequence). The CDR3 contains 10 residues when both ends are counted.

In DNA form, the CDR3 reads TGTGCCAGCAGCTTAGAAGTCAGGGCGACCGAGCAGTACTTC. This gives the protein CASSLEVRATEQYF. The V call is TRBV13, the J call TRBJ2-7, with D possibly TRBD1 on 5 matching bases. Germline V gene data show CDR1 as PRHDT and CDR2 as FYEKMQ (reference sequence). This CDR3 is 14 amino acids long. V lost 1 base to trimming and J lost 6 bases, with 13 bases between them.

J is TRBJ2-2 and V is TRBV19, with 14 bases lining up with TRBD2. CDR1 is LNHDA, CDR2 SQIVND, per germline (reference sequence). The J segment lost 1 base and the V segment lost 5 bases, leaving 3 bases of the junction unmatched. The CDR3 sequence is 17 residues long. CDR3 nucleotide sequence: TGTGCCAGTAGTCGGACTAGCGGGGGGTTGAACACCGGGGAGCTGTTTTTT. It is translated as CASSRTSGGLNTGELFF.

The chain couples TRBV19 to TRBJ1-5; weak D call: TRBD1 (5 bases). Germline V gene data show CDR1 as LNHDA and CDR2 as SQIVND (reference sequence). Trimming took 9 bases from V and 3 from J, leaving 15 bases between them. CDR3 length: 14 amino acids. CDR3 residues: CASKGDRPNQPQHF. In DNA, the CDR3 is TGTGCCAGCAAAGGCGACAGACCCAATCAGCCCCAGCATTTT.

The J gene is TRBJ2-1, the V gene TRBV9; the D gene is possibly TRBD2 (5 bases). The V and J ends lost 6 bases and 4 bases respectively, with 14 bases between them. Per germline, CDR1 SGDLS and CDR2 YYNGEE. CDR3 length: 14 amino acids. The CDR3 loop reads CASNLAFAYNEQFF. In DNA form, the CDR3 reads TGTGCCAGCAACCTAGCTTTCGCATACAATGAGCAGTTCTTC.

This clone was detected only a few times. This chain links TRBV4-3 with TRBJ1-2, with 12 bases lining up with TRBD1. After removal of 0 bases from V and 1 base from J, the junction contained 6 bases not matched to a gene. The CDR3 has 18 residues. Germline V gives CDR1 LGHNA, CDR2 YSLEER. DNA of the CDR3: TGCGCCAGCAGCCAAGATCCGGGACAGGGGGCCGATAACTATGGCTACACCTTC. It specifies CASSQDPGQGADNYGYTF.

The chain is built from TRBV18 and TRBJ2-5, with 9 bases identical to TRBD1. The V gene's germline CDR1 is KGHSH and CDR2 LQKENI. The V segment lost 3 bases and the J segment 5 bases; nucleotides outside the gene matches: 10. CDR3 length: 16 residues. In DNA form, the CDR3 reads TGTGCCAGCTCACCCTACCGGGACAGGGTGTTTGAGACCCAGTACTTC. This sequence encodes CASSPYRDRVFETQYF.

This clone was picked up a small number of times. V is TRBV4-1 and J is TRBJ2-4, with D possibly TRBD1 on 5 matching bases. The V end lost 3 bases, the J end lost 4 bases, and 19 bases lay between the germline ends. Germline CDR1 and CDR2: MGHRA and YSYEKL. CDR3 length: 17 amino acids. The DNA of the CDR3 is TGCGCCAGCAGCCATGGTCCAGCAGAAGGGGTGAAAAACATTCAGTACTTC. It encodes CASSHGPAEGVKNIQYF.

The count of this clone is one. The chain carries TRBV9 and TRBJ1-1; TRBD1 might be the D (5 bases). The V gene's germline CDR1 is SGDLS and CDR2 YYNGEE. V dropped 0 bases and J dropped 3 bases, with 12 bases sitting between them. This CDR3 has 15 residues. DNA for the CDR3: TGTGCCAGCAGCGTAGGGGCAGGGAGGGACACTGAAGCTTTCTTT. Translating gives CASSVGAGRDTEAFF.

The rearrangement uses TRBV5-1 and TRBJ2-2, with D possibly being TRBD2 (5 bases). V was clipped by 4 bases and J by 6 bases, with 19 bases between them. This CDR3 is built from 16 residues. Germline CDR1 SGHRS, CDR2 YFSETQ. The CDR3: CASSPNSGQAAGELFF. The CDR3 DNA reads TGCGCCAGCAGCCCCAACTCAGGTCAAGCGGCCGGGGAGCTGTTTTTT.

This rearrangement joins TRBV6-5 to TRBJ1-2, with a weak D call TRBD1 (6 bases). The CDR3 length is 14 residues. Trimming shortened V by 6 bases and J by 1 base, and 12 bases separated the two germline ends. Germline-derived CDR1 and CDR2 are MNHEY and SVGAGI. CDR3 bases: TGTGCCAGCAGATTGACAGGCCTTAACTATGGCTACACCTTC. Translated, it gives CASRLTGLNYGYTF.

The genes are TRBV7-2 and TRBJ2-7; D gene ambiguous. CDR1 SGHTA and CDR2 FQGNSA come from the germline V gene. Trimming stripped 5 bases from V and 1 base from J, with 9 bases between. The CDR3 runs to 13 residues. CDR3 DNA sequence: TGTGCCAGCAGCCTTCAGGCTTCCTACGAGCAGTACTTC. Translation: CASSLQASYEQYF.

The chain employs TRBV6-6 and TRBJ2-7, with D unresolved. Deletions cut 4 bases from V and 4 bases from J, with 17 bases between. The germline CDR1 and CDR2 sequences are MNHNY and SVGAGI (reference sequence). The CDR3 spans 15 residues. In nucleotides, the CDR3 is TGTGCCAGCAGTTTGCCGGTCGGGTTAGGTTACGAGCAGTACTTC. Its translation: CASSLPVGLGYEQYF.

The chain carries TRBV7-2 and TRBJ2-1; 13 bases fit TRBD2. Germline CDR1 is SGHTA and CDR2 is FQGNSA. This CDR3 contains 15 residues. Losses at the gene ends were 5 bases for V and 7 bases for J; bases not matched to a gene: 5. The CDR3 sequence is CASSLRTSGGNEQFF. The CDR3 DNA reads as TGTGCCAGCAGCCTACGGACTAGCGGGGGAAATGAGCAGTTCTTC.

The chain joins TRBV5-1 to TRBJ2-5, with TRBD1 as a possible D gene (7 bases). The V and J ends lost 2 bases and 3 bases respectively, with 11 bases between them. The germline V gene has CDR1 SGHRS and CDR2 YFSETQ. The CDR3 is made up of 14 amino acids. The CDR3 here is CASSLQGRKETQYF. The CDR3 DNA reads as TGCGCCAGCAGCTTACAGGGGAGGAAAGAGACCCAGTACTTC.

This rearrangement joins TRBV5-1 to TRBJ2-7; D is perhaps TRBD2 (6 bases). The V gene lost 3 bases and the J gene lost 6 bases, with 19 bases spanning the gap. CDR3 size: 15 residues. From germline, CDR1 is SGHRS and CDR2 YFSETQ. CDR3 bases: TGCGCCAGCAGCTGGGACGCGGGGCAGGGAGGCGAGCAGTACTTC. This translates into CASSWDAGQGGEQYF.

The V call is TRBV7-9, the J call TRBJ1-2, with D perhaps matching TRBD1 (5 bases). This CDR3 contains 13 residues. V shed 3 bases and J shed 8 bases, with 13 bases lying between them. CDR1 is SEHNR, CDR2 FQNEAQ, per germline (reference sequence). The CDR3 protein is CASSFGGGLGYTF. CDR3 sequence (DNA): TGTGCCAGCAGCTTTGGGGGAGGACTCGGCTACACCTTC.

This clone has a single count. The CDR3 region is CASRGVGQGIYEQYF. The CDR3 DNA reads TGTGCCAGCAGGGGGGTAGGACAGGGCATCTACGAGCAGTACTTC. This sequence joins TRBV6-1 and TRBJ2-7, with 8 bases aligning to TRBD1. The germline V gene has CDR1 MNHNS and CDR2 SASEGT. CDR3 length: 15 amino acids. The V segment lost 6 bases and the J segment 3 bases; nucleotides outside the gene matches: 10.

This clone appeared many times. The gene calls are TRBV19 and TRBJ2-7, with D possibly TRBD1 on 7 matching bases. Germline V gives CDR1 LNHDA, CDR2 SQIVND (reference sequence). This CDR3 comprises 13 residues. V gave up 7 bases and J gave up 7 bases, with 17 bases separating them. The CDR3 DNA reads TGTGCCAGTACCCCCGGAGGGGGCAGTGAGCAGTACTTC. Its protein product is CASTPGGGSEQYF.